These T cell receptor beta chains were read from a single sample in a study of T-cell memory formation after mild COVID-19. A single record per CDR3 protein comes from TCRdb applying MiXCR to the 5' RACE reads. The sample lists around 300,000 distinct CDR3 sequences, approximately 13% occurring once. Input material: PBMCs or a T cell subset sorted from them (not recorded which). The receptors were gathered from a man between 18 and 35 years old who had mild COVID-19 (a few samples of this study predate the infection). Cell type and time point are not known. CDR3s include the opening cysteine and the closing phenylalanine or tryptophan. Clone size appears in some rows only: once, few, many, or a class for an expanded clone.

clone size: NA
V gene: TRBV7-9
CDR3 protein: CASSLGGTFGQPQHF

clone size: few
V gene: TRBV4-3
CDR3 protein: CASSQDGGGRNTGELFF

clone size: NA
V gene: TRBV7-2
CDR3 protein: CASSLRFGAETQYF

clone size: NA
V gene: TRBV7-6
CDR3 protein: CASSLGGWTYNEQFF

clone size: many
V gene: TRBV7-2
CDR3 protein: CASRPLAEAYEQYF

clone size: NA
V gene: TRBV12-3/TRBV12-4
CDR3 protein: CASSDGGSGGQETQYF

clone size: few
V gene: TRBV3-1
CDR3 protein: CASSQGLGPYNEQFF

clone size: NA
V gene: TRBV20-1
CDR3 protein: CSARGLGQVTAFF

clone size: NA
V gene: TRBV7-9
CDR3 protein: CASSLVLAAGTQYF

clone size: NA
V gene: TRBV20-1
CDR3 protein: CSASPNIYEQYF

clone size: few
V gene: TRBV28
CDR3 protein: CASSPGQGANTGELFF

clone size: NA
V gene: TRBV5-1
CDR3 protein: CASSLLHADTQYF

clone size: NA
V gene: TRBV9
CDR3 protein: CASSVVADSSYEQYF

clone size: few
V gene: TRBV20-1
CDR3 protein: CSALEGLGGWNEQFF

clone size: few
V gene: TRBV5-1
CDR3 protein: CASRSNRGLVDTQYF

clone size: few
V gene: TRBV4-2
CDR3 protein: CASSQDTGYGYTF

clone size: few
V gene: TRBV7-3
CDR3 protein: CASSLRQTGTSEQFF

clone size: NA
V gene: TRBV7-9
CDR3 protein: CASSFWGRNNNEQFF

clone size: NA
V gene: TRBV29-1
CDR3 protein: CSVAKPWGEQYF

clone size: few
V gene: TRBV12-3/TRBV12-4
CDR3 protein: CASSLTGGRAGELFF

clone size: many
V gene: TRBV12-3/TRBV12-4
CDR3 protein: CASIRGQDTGELFF

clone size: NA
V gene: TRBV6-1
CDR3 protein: CASSERGNEQFF

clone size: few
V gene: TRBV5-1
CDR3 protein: CASSGTDVETQYF

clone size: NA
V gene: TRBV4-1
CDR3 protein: CASSQGQGGNYEQYF

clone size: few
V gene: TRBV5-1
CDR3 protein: CASRDVNEDTQYF

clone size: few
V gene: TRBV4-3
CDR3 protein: CASSQEEGSPNEKLFF

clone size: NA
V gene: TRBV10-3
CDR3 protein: CAISEVNQPQHF

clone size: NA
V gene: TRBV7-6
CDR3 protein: CASSSPTSERDTQYF

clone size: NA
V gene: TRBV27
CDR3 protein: CASSLGLQLEQYF

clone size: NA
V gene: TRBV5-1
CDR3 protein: CASSFRGVPDTQYF

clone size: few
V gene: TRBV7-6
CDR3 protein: CASSQRQDPYEQYF

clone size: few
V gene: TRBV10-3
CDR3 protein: CAIKGSGGQETQYF

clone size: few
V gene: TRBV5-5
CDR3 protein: CASSLTGGVYGYTF

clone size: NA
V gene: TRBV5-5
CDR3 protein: CPSSPRGRSTGELFF

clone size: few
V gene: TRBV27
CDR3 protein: CASSSLRGAQHF

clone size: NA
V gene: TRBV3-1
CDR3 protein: CASSQVEGNEQFF